Sequencing of this TCR beta chain was carried out in a study of T cells after yellow fever vaccination. Overall study: It was SMART-Seq v4 Ultra Low Input that prepared the fractions with low cell numbers.

Researchers made TCR cDNA using 5'RACE template switching, and this step added a universal primer site and UMIs. TCRdb reanalysed the 5' RACE reads using MiXCR and keeps one entry per CDR3 protein. The repertoire consists of 500,000 to 700,000 distinct CDR3 sequences, with 19% occurring once and the leading ten covering roughly an eighth. The germline V gene encodes CDR1 GTSNPN and CDR2 SVGIG (reference sequence). The CDR3 runs to 11 residues. Trimming removed 1 base at V and 12 bases at J, with 13 bases between. This clonotype occurred a few times. The clonotype was recovered from a man in his thirties or forties who received the YFV17D yellow fever vaccine. V gene TRBV30 combines with J gene TRBJ2-7; D is possibly TRBD2 (6 bases). The source was PBMCs, collected 15 days after the yellow fever booster vaccination. DNA for the CDR3: TGTGCCTGGAGTGAGGGGAGGCGGCGGTACTTC. Translated, it gives CAWSEGRRRYF. Full variable domain (rest looked up from reference TRBV30 and TRBJ2-7): SQTIHQWPATLVQPVGSPLSLECTVEGTSNPNLYWYRQAAGRGLQLLFYSVGIGQISSEVPQNLSASRPQDRQFILSSKKLLLSDSGFYLCAWSEGRRRYFGPGTRLTVT.